This is a list of T cell receptor beta chains from one sample in a study of identical twins. TCRdb re-called the 5' RACE reads with MiXCR, one entry per CDR3 protein. The sample shows hundreds of thousands of distinct CDR3 sequences, around 24% of them seen only once. These sequences were also reported in another study, on yellow fever vaccine responses in identical twins.

Specimen: CD4+ T cells sorted from blood. The receptors were sampled from a woman under 30 in good health. The CDR3 runs from the conserved cysteine through the conserved F or W. The order of the fields is CDR3 length, V gene, D gene, clone size, J gene, CDR3 DNA, CDR3 protein. The D gene is left open where the match is weak. Clone size is not always given. Where it is, it says once, few, many or a class for expanded clones.

>13|TRBV5-1|.|few|TRBJ1-2
TGCGCCAGCAGCTCGAGCAGGACCTATGGCTACACCTTC
CASSSSRTYGYTF
>13|TRBV20-1|.|few|TRBJ2-7
TGCAGTGCTAGTCTTGATCCCAGGTCCGAGCAGTACTTC
CSASLDPRSEQYF
>15|TRBV12-3/TRBV12-4|.|few|TRBJ2-4
TGTGCCAGCACCGGAAGACAGGCAGCCAAAAACATTCAGTACTTC
CASTGRQAAKNIQYF
>14|TRBV3-1|.|.|TRBJ1-5
TGTGCCAGCAGCCAAGGACCCGGCAATCAGCCCCACCATTTT
CASSQGPGNQPHHF
>14|TRBV20-1|TRBD1|.|TRBJ2-5
TGCAGTGCTAGGGGACACAGGGGACAAGAGACCCAGTACTTC
CSARGHRGQETQYF
>15|TRBV7-3|.|.|TRBJ1-4
TGTGCCAGCAGCTTAATGCTGGTCCCTAATGAAAAACTGTTTTTT
CASSLMLVPNEKLFF
>17|TRBV15|TRBD1|once|TRBJ2-4
TGTGCCACCAGCAGACGACAGGGTCATTCGGCCAAAAACATTCAGTACTTC
CATSRRQGHSAKNIQYF
>13|TRBV28|TRBD1|.|TRBJ1-2
TGTGCCAGCAGCCCGGGACAGCACTATGGCTACACCTTC
CASSPGQHYGYTF
>12|TRBV29-1|.|many|TRBJ1-1
TGCAGCGTTGGCAGACAAAACACTGAAGCTTTCTTT
CSVGRQNTEAFF
>11|TRBV28|.|few|TRBJ2-3
TGTGCCAGCAGAGTTTGGTATACGCAGTATTTT
CASRVWYTQYF
>14|TRBV5-1|.|.|TRBJ1-4
TGCGCCAGCAGCCTCAGCGCTAACGGGGAAAAACTGTTTTTT
CASSLSANGEKLFF
>16|TRBV5-1|.|.|TRBJ2-2
TGCGCCAGCAGCTTGGCCTCGACTAGTTTTCCCGGGGAGCTGTTTTTT
CASSLASTSFPGELFF
>18|TRBV25-1|TRBD2|few|TRBJ2-1
TGTGCCAGCAGTAAGGGGACTAGCGGGAGGAAATCCTACAATGAGCAGTTCTTC
CASSKGTSGRKSYNEQFF
>15|TRBV12-5|TRBD1|.|TRBJ2-3
TGTGCTAGTGGTCCAGCAGGGGGCTTCACAGATACGCAGTATTTT
CASGPAGGFTDTQYF
>17|TRBV12-3/TRBV12-4|TRBD1|.|TRBJ2-1
TGTGCCAGCAGCCTCCTACACAGGGGAGTTTCCTACAATGAGCAGTTCTTC
CASSLLHRGVSYNEQFF
>15|TRBV6-4|TRBD2|.|TRBJ2-3
TGTGCCAGCAGTGACTCCCTAGCGGGGCCAGATACGCAGTATTTT
CASSDSLAGPDTQYF
>16|TRBV5-1|.|many|TRBJ2-3
TGCGCCAGCAGCTCAGGACTCTCCACTAGCACAGATACGCAGTATTTT
CASSSGLSTSTDTQYF
>16|TRBV6-2/TRBV6-3|TRBD2|.|TRBJ2-2
TGTGCCAGCAGTTACGGTAGCGGGAGATTCGGCGGGGAGCTGTTTTTT
CASSYGSGRFGGELFF
>13|TRBV20-1|.|.|TRBJ1-1
TGCAGTGCTAGGGAGGGAGGGGTGGTCGGAGCTTTCTTT
CSAREGGVVGAFF
>15|TRBV5-1|TRBD2|.|TRBJ2-1
TGCGCCAGCAGGCGAGGGACTAGCCCAGACAATGAGCAGTTCTTC
CASRRGTSPDNEQFF